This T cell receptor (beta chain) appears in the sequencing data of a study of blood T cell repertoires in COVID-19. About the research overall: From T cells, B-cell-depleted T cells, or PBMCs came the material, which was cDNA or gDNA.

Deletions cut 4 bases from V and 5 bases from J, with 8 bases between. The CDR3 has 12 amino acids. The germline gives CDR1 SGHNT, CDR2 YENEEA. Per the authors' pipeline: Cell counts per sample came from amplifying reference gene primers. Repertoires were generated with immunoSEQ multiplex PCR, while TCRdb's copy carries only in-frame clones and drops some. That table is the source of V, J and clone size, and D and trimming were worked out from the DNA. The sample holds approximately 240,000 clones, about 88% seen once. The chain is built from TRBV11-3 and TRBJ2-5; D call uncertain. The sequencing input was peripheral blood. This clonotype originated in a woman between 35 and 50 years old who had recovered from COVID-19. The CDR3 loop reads CASSSRRETQYF. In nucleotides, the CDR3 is TGTGCCAGCAGCTCCCGCCGGGAGACCCAGTACTTC.